This entry describes one T cell receptor (beta chain). The CDR3 totals 13 residues. The germline gives CDR1 MNHEY, CDR2 SMNVEV (reference sequence). V was shortened by 7 bases and J by 5 bases, with 11 bases between the two germline ends. This entry is derived from a study of identical twins. TCRdb fed the 5' RACE reads into MiXCR, producing one record per CDR3 protein. The sample has some 250,000 distinct CDR3 sequences; 6.5% are singletons. The sample also formed part of further work on T cells expressing NK-cell markers.

The sequencing input was CD8+ T cells sorted from blood. This TCR came from a woman aged 18 to 35 in good health. The J gene is TRBJ2-2, the V gene TRBV27, with no clear D. The chain's CDR3 is CASTTPRTGELFF. The CDR3 nucleotides are TGTGCCAGCACCACCCCACGAACCGGGGAGCTGTTTTTT.